Shown below are 27 T cell receptor beta chains from a single sample sequenced in a study of T cells in Graves' hyperthyroidism and ophthalmopathy. RNA transcripts provided the source from which TCR beta CDR3 regions were amplified. With the HTBI primer set, the TCR CDR3 went through a first round of RT-PCR. TCRdb re-called the multiplex PCR reads through MiXCR, storing one row per CDR3 protein. The table records just under 750,000 distinct CDR3 sequences, roughly a third of them present only once. Sample: blood. The origin of the receptors is a woman aged 40 to 50 with Graves' hyperthyroidism.

This clonotype was observed once. The chain joins TRBV10-3 to TRBJ1-2, with D perhaps TRBD1 (5 bases). This CDR3 is built from 17 residues. V lost 10 bases and J 4 bases, leaving 28 bases between the germline ends. In germline, CDR1 is ENHRY, CDR2 SYGVKD. The CDR3 DNA reads as TGTGCCAGCAGCCTCAGCCTCAGCAGTAAGGGACTCTATGGCTACACCTTC. This encodes CASSLSLSSKGLYGYTF.

This clonotype was observed at least ten times. The chain recombines TRBV2 with TRBJ1-5, with a tentative D call TRBD1 (6 bases). The germline V gene encodes CDR1 SNHLY and CDR2 FYNNEI. There are 15 residues in the CDR3. Trimming pared 6 bases from V and 0 bases from J, leaving 12 bases between. CDR3 amino acids: CASRRLTGSNQPQHF. The DNA for the CDR3 is TGTGCCAGCAGGAGATTGACAGGTAGCAATCAGCCCCAGCATTTT.

This clonotype came up a few times. This chain joins TRBV20-1 and TRBJ1-2; D unclear. This CDR3 has 13 residues. Germline V gene lookup returns CDR1 DFQATT and CDR2 SNEGSKA (reference sequence). V lost 6 bases to trimming and J lost 2 bases, with 13 bases between them. The CDR3 DNA follows: TGCAGTGCCGAATTTCAGGTGAACTATGGCTACACCTTC. Its translation: CSAEFQVNYGYTF.

The J gene is TRBJ2-6, the V gene TRBV10-2, with D unresolved. Germline V gene sequence: CDR1 WSHSY, CDR2 SAAADI. The CDR3 extends over 14 amino acids. The germline V and J ends were trimmed by 3 bases and 4 bases, with 7 bases remaining between them. The CDR3 region is CASSEVEGANVLTF. In nucleotides, the CDR3 is TGCGCCAGCAGTGAAGTCGAGGGGGCCAACGTCCTGACTTTC.

This clonotype was counted ten times or more. CDR3 in amino acids: CASSLVPGHDGTEAFF. CDR3 sequence (DNA): TGTGCCAGCAGCCTCGTCCCCGGGCACGATGGCACTGAAGCTTTCTTT. The chain recombines TRBV11-3 with TRBJ1-1; D is unclear. CDR3 length equals 16 residues. V lost 5 bases, J lost 4 bases, and 20 bases lay in between. Germline V gene lookup returns CDR1 SGHNT and CDR2 YENEEA. Using reference TRBV11-3 and TRBJ1-1 for the parts outside the CDR3, the full variable domain is EAGVVQSPRYKIIEKKQPVAFWCNPISGHNTLYWYLQNLGQGPELLIRYENEEAVDDSQLPKDRFSAERLKGVDSTLKIQPAELGDSAVYLCASSLVPGHDGTEAFFGQGTRLTVV.

As to this clonotype: A read error may account for a junction end that differs from germline. The V and J genes are TRBV11-2 and TRBJ1-4; 8 bases align to TRBD1. CDR3 length equals 9 residues. The germline CDR1 and CDR2 sequences are SGHAT and FQNNGV. This chain's CDR3 is CASSTNRGF. DNA for the CDR3: TGTGCCAGCAGCACCAACAGGGGGTTT.

This clonotype was counted between two and nine times. This chain uses TRBV24-1 with TRBJ1-1; D ambiguous. Germline V CDR1 and CDR2: KGHDR, SFDVKD. The CDR3 totals 11 residues. Trimming left V 9 bases short and J 4 bases short, with 8 bases between. This chain's CDR3 is CATSFGTEAFF. CDR3 sequence (DNA): TGTGCCACCTCCTTTGGCACTGAAGCTTTCTTT.

This chain uses TRBV4-3 with TRBJ2-7; D ambiguous. V was trimmed by 0 bases and J by 6 bases, leaving 15 bases between them. Germline loops: CDR1 LGHNA, CDR2 YSLEER. The CDR3 covers 15 residues. CDR3 residues: CASSQDWDLGFEQYF. The CDR3 region has the DNA TGCGCCAGCAGCCAAGATTGGGATTTGGGTTTCGAGCAGTACTTC.

To note about this clonotype: A much larger clone differs by one base, so this may be a read error. The chain is built from TRBV9 and TRBJ2-5, with TRBD2 matching over 8 bases. This CDR3 comprises 13 residues. Germline CDR1 is SGDLS and CDR2 is YYNGEE. CDR3: CAGSFTSGETQYF. The CDR3 region has the DNA TGTGCCGGCAGCTTCACTAGCGGAGAGACCCAGTACTTC. Full variable domain (outside the CDR3, taken from reference TRBV9 and TRBJ2-5): DSGVTQTPKHLITATGQRVTLRCSPRSGDLSVYWYQQSLDQGLQFLIQYYNGEERAKGNILERFSAQQFPDLHSELNLSSLELGDSALYFCAGSFTSGETQYFGPGTRLLVL.

This clonotype showed up many times. The chain has TRBV20-1 and TRBJ2-7; no reliable D call. Germline CDR1 DFQATT, CDR2 SNEGSKA (reference sequence). The CDR3 contains 11 residues. The V gene lost 6 bases and the J gene lost 7 bases, with 13 bases spanning the gap. CDR3 in amino acids: CSAVGFQEQYF. The CDR3 DNA is TGCAGTGCCGTCGGATTCCAGGAGCAGTACTTC.

The chain recombines TRBV29-1 with TRBJ1-1; a possible D gene is TRBD1 (6 bases). Trimming took off 8 bases at V and 4 bases at J, with 11 bases between the two ends. CDR1 SQVTM and CDR2 ANQGSEA come from the germline V gene. This CDR3 spans 11 amino acids. The CDR3 DNA follows: TGCAGCCTACAGGGCCTCACTGAAGCTTTCTTT. Encoded protein: CSLQGLTEAFF.

The V gene is TRBV9, the J gene TRBJ1-1; the D gene is possibly TRBD1 (6 bases). This CDR3 is 16 amino acids long. V gave up 3 bases and J gave up 5 bases, with 20 bases separating them. Germline V lookup: CDR1 SGDLS, CDR2 YYNGEE. The CDR3 region has the DNA TGTGCCAGCAGCGCCCCCGTACAGGGTGATTCGACTGAAGCTTTCTTT. This encodes CASSAPVQGDSTEAFF.

The chain couples TRBV2 to TRBJ1-2; a possible D gene is TRBD1 (5 bases). CDR1 SNHLY and CDR2 FYNNEI come from the germline V gene. The CDR3 is 18 amino acids. The V end was cut by 6 bases, the J end by 5 bases, with 28 bases between. The DNA of the CDR3 is TGTGCCAGCAGGGGCAGTGAAACCGGGACCTTCGGATTTTATGGCTACACCTTC. Protein sequence: CASRGSETGTFGFYGYTF.

The chain joins TRBV18 to TRBJ1-2; possible D gene TRBD1, 6 bases. In germline, CDR1 is KGHSH, CDR2 LQKENI. The CDR3 spans 14 residues. V was trimmed by 3 bases and J by 8 bases, leaving 16 bases between them. The chain's CDR3 is CASSPSDSESGYTF. CDR3 bases: TGTGCCAGCTCACCTTCGGACAGCGAGTCCGGCTACACCTTC.

This clonotype was recorded at least ten times. V is TRBV29-1 and J is TRBJ2-5; 7 bases are a match to TRBD2. The V gene's germline CDR1 is SQVTM and CDR2 ANQGSEA. The CDR3 is 13 amino acids. With 5 bases clipped from V and 2 bases from J, the junction kept 5 bases outside the gene matches. CDR3 bases: TGCAGCGTTCCCTGGGGGGGTCAAGAGACCCAGTACTTC. Translation gives CSVPWGGQETQYF.

This clonotype was counted a few times. With a much larger clone just one base away, this may be a read error. V gene TRBV11-2 combines with J gene TRBJ2-5, with 9 bases matching TRBD2. The CDR3 covers 13 residues. Unmatched junction bases numbered 10, after V lost 8 bases and J lost 9 bases. Germline lookup yields CDR1 SGHAT and CDR2 FQNNGV. The CDR3: CASAGGPHEAQYF. CDR3 in DNA: TGTGCCAGCGCGGGAGGGCCGCACGAGGCCCAGTACTTC.

This clonotype was counted at least ten times. This sequence joins TRBV7-9 and TRBJ1-4; D is undetermined. The CDR3 has 15 residues. Germline CDR1 and CDR2: SEHNR and FQNEAQ (reference sequence). Trimming pared 2 bases from V and 6 bases from J, leaving 13 bases between. The CDR3: CASSLMKGMDEKLFF. In DNA, the CDR3 is TGTGCCAGCAGCTTAATGAAAGGGATGGATGAAAAACTGTTTTTT.

The chain uses TRBV12-3 or TRBV12-4 and TRBJ2-2; 11 nucleotides align to TRBD2. J was trimmed by 7 bases and V by 8 bases; bases with no gene match: 6. The CDR3 extends over 14 amino acids. This CDR3 is CASVAGGPVGELFF. For the CDR3, the DNA is TGTGCCAGCGTAGCGGGGGGGCCCGTCGGGGAGCTGTTTTTT.

This clonotype was seen many times. The chain couples TRBV7-9 to TRBJ1-1, with D possibly being TRBD1 (6 bases). Germline V gene sequence: CDR1 SEHNR, CDR2 FQNEAQ (reference sequence). V was trimmed by 0 bases and J by 0 bases, leaving 8 bases between them. The CDR3 has 15 residues. The chain's CDR3 is CASSLATGMNTEAFF. The CDR3 nucleotides read TGTGCCAGCAGCTTAGCGACAGGAATGAACACTGAAGCTTTCTTT.

Many counts were recorded for this clonotype. The V call is TRBV13, the J call TRBJ1-1, with D perhaps TRBD1 (6 bases). The CDR3 runs to 13 residues. The germline V and J ends were trimmed by 5 bases and 3 bases, with 10 bases remaining between them. The V gene's germline CDR1 is PRHDT and CDR2 FYEKMQ (reference sequence). Here the CDR3 reads CASSRTDYTEAFF. The CDR3 region has the DNA TGTGCCAGCAGCCGGACAGACTACACTGAAGCTTTCTTT.

This clonotype has only one observation. This may be a read error, as it is one base from a much larger clone. The chain links TRBV9 to TRBJ2-7; D gene ambiguous. CDR1 is SGDLS and CDR2 is YYNGEE in the germline V gene. This CDR3 contains 13 residues. The CDR3 sequence: CACSQSAAHEQYF. For the CDR3, the DNA is TGTGCCTGCAGCCAGTCGGCAGCTCACGAGCAGTACTTC. The variable domain in full, with the rest retrieved from reference TRBV9 and TRBJ2-7, is DSGVTQTPKHLITATGQRVTLRCSPRSGDLSVYWYQQSLDQGLQFLIQYYNGEERAKGNILERFSAQQFPDLHSELNLSSLELGDSALYFCACSQSAAHEQYFGPGTRLTVT.

This rearrangement joins TRBV10-3 to TRBJ2-2, with D perhaps TRBD2 (5 bases). CDR3 length: 15 amino acids. V was trimmed by 4 bases and J by 5 bases, leaving 14 bases between them. The germline V gene has CDR1 ENHRY and CDR2 SYGVKD. CDR3 sequence (DNA): TGTGCCATCAGTGCTAGTCTTTCGGGGACCGGGGAGCTGTTTTTT. Protein: CAISASLSGTGELFF.

Concerning this clonotype itself: At one of its ends the junction is not consistent with the germline gene, which may arise from a read error. This sequence joins TRBV10-2 and TRBJ1-1; D ambiguous. The CDR3 totals 13 residues. Germline lookup yields CDR1 WSHSY and CDR2 SAAADI. The CDR3 nucleotides are TGTGCCAGCAGCCAAAGGGCAATAACTGAAGCTTTCTTT. This sequence encodes CASSQRAITEAFF.

This clonotype turned up a few times. The CDR3 sequence is CSALPSGGALYEQYF. Written as DNA, the CDR3 is TGCAGTGCTCTCCCTAGCGGGGGGGCTTTATACGAGCAGTACTTC. This chain connects TRBV20-1 to TRBJ2-7, with TRBD2 matching over 12 bases. The CDR3 has 15 amino acids. The V gene's germline CDR1 is DFQATT and CDR2 SNEGSKA (reference sequence). V dropped 5 bases and J dropped 4; count of bases not matched to a gene: 9.

In regard to this clonotype: The germline gene is not matched at one end of the junction; a read error may be the cause. This chain links TRBV24-1 with TRBJ1-1; D is unclear. CDR1 is KGHDR and CDR2 is SFDVKD in the germline V gene. CDR3 length equals 16 residues. CDR3 region: CATSDSRQSINTEALF. As DNA, the CDR3 is TGTGCCACCAGTGATTCTCGACAAAGCATAAACACTGAAGCTCTCTTT.

This clonotype has a handful of counts. The chain uses TRBV29-1 and TRBJ1-2; D gene uncertain. The CDR3 loop spans 16 amino acids. The V end lost 0 bases, the J end lost 2 bases, and 16 bases lay between the germline ends. Germline CDR1 reads SQVTM; CDR2 reads ANQGSEA. The CDR3 coding sequence is TGCAGCGTTGAAGAGCGTGGCGGTTCAACCAACTATGGCTACACCTTC. The encoded protein is CSVEERGGSTNYGYTF.

This clonotype occurred many times. Possible read error: a much larger clone is one base away. The gene calls are TRBV11-3 and TRBJ2-7; 9 bases fit TRBD1. CDR1 is SGHNT, CDR2 YENEEA, per germline. The CDR3 is made up of 13 amino acids. V lost 5 bases to trimming and J lost 3 bases; unmatched junction nucleotides: 2. The CDR3 loop is CASSRDRVYEQYF. The DNA for the CDR3 is TGTGCCAGCAGCCGGGACAGGGTCTACGAGCAGTACTTC.